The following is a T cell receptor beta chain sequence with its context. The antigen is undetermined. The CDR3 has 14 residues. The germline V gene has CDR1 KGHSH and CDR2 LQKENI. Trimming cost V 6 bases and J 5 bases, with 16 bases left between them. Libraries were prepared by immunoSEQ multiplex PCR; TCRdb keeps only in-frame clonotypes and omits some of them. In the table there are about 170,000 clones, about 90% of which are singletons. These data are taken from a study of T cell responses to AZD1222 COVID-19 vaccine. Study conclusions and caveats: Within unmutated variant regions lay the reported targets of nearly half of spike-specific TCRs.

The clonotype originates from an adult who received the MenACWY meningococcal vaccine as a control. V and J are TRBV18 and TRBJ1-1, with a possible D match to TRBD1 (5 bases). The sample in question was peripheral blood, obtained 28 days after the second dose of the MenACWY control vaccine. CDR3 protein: CASSSAGGSTEAFF. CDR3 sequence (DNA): TGTGCCAGCTCCTCTGCTGGGGGTTCTACTGAAGCTTTCTTT.